This TCR beta chain derives from a study of CD4 and CD8 cells across lung adenocarcinoma regions. CDR1 SGHVS and CDR2 FQNEAQ come from the germline V gene. This CDR3 comprises 15 residues. V was shortened by 5 bases and J by 4 bases, with 15 bases between the two germline ends. MiXCR, run by TCRdb on the PCR reads, gives a single entry per CDR3 protein. Here the sample spans some 20,000 distinct CDR3 sequences, less than 70% being singletons. The patients had localized lung adenocarcinoma, a non-small cell subtype. This clonotype has just a few counts. This chain connects TRBV7-8 to TRBJ1-3, with D hard to call. This receptor was obtained from a female donor with lung adenocarcinoma. The CD4 and CD8 labels of this study may be unreliable. The sample taken for sequencing was CD8+ T cells from the center of a lung tumor. The CDR3 region is CASSAILGQGNTIYF. Written as DNA, the CDR3 is TGTGCCAGCAGCGCCATTTTAGGGCAGGGAAACACCATATATTTT. The full variable domain, completed using reference TRBV7-8 and TRBJ1-3, is GAGVSQSPRYKVAKRGQDVALRCDPISGHVSLFWYQQALGQGPEFLTYFQNEAQLDKSGLPSDRFFAERPEGSVSTLKIQRTQQEDSAVYLCASSAILGQGNTIYFGEGSWLTVV.